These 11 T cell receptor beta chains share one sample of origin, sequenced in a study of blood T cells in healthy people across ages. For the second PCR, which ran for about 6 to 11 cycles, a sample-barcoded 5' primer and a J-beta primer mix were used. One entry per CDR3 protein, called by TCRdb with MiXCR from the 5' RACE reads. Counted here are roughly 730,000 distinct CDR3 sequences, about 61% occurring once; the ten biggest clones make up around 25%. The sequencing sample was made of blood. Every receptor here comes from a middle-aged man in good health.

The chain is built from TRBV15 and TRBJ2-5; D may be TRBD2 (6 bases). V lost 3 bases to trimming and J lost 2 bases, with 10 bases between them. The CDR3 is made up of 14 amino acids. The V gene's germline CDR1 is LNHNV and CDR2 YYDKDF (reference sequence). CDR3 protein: CATSRAGSQETQYF. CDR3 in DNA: TGTGCCACCAGCAGGGCGGGGTCACAAGAGACCCAGTACTTC.

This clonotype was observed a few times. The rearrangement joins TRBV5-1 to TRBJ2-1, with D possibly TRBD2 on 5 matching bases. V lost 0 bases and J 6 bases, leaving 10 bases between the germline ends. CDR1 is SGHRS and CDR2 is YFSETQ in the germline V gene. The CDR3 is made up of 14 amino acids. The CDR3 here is CASSLEPGSNEQFF. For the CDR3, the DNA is TGCGCCAGCAGCTTGGAGCCGGGAAGCAATGAGCAGTTCTTC.

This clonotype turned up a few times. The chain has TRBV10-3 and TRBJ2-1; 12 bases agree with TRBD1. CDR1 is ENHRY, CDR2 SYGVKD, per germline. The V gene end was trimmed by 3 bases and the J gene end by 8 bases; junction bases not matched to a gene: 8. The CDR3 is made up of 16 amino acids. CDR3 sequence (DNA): TGTGCCATCAGTGACACCGGGACAGGGGGCTTTGATGAGCAGTTCTTC. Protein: CAISDTGTGGFDEQFF.

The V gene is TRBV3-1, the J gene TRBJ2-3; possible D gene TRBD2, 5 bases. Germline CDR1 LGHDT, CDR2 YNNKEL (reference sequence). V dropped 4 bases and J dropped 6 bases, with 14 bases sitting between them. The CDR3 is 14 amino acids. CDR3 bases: TGTGCCAGCAGCCCACAAGGACTGGGGGATACGCAGTATTTT. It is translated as CASSPQGLGDTQYF.

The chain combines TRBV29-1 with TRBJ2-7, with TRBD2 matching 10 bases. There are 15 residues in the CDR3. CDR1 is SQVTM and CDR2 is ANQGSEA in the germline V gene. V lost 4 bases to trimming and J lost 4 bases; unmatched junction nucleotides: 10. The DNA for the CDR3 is TGCAGCGTTGTGGAAAGCGGGAGGGCCGGGTACGAGCAGTACTTC. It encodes CSVVESGRAGYEQYF.

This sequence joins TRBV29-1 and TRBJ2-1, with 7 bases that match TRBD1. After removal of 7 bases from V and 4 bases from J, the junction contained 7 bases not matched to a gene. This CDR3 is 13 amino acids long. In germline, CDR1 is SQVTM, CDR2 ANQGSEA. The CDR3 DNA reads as TGCAGCGGTGGGGACAGTGTTTACAATGAGCAGTTCTTC. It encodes CSGGDSVYNEQFF.

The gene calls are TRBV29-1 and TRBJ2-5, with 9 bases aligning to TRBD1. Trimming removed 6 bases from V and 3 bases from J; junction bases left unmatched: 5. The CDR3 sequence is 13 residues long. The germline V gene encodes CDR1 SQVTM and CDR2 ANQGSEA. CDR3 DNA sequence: TGCAGCGTGGGACAGGGAAGGGAAGAGACCCAGTACTTC. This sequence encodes CSVGQGREETQYF.

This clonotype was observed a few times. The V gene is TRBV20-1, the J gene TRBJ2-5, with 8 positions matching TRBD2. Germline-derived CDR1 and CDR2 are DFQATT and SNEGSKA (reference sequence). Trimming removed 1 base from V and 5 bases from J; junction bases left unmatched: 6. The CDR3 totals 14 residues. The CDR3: CSARAGGRLETQYF. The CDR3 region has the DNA TGCAGTGCTAGAGCGGGCGGGAGGTTGGAGACCCAGTACTTC.

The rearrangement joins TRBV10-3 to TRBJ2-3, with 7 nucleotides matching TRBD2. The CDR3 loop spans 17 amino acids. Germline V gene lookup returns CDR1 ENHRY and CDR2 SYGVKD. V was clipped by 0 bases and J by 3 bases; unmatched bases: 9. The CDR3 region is CAISESPGLSPTDTQYF. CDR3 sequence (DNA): TGTGCCATCAGTGAGTCGCCGGGACTATCACCGACAGATACGCAGTATTTT.

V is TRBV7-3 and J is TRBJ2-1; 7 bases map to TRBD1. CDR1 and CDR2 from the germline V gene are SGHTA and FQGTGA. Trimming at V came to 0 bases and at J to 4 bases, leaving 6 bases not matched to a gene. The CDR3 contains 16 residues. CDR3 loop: CASSLTGTALYNEQFF. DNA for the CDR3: TGTGCCAGCAGCTTAACCGGGACAGCTTTATACAATGAGCAGTTCTTC.

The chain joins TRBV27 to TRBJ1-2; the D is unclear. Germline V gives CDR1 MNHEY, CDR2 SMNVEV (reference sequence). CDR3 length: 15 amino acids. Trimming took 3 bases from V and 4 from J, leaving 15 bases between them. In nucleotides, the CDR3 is TGTGCCAGCAGTTTTCGGGGTAAAACGAGCTATGGCTACACCTTC. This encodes CASSFRGKTSYGYTF.